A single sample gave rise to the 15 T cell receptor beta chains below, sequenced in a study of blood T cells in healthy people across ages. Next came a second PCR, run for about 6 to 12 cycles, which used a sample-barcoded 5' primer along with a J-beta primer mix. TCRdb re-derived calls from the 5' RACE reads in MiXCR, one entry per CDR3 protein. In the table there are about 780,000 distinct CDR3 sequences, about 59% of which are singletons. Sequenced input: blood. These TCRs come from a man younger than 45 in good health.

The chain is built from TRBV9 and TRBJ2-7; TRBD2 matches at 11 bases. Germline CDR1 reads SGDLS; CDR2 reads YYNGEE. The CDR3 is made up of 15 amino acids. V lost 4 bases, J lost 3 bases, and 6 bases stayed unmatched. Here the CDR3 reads CASSTVAGGFYEQYF. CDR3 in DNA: TGTGCCAGCAGCACGGTAGCGGGGGGGTTCTACGAGCAGTACTTC.

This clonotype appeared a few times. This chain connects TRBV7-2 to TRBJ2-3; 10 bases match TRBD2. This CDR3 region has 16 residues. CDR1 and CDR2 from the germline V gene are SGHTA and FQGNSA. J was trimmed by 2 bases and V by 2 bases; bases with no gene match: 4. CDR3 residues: CASSLIAGGPTDTQYF. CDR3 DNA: TGTGCCAGCAGCTTAATAGCGGGGGGACCCACAGATACGCAGTATTTT.

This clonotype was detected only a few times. The CDR3 coding sequence is TGCGCCAGCAGCTTGGATGGAGCAGTACCCTACGAGCAGTACTTC. This encodes CASSLDGAVPYEQYF. The chain joins TRBV5-1 to TRBJ2-7; the D is unclear. This CDR3 spans 15 amino acids. Looked up from germline, CDR1 is SGHRS and CDR2 is YFSETQ. Trimming stripped 0 bases from V and 2 bases from J, with 12 bases between.

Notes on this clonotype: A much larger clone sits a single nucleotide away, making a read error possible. Written as DNA, the CDR3 is TGTGCCAGCAGTTTAAACCCGCTGACACCCCCCCACTTT. Protein: CASSLNPLTPPHF. The rearrangement links TRBV27 to TRBJ1-6; D remains ambiguous. CDR1 MNHEY and CDR2 SMNVEV come from the germline V gene (reference sequence). The CDR3 runs 13 residues.

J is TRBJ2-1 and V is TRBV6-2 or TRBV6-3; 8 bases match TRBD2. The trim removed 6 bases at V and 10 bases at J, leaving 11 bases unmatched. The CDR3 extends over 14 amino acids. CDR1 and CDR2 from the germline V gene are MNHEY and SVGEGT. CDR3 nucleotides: TGTGCCAGCAGCAACCGGTATAGCGGGGACGAGCAGTTCTTC. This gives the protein CASSNRYSGDEQFF.

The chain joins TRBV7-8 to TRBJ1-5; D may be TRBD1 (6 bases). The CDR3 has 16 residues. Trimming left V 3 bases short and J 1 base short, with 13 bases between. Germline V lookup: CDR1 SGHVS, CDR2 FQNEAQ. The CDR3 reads CASSFYRAQSNQPQHF. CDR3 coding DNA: TGTGCCAGCAGCTTTTACAGGGCCCAGAGCAATCAGCCCCAGCATTTT.

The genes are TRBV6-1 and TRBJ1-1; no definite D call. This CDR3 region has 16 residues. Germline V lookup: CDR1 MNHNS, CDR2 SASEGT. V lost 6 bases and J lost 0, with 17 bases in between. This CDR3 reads CASRREGTGVNTEAFF. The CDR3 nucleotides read TGTGCCAGCAGGCGAGAGGGAACGGGAGTGAACACTGAAGCTTTCTTT.

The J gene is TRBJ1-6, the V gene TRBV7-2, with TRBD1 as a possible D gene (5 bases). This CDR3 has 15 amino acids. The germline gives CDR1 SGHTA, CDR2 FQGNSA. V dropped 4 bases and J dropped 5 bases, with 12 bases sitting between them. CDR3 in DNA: TGTGCCAGCAGCTCCCGGGGGAGGAATAATTCACCCCTCCACTTT. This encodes CASSSRGRNNSPLHF. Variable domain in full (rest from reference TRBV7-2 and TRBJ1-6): GAGVSQSPSNKVTEKGKDVELRCDPISGHTALYWYRQSLGQGLEFLIYFQGNSAPDKSGLPSDRFSAERTGGSVSTLTIQRTQQEDSAVYLCASSSRGRNNSPLHFGNGTRLTVT.

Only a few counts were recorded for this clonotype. This chain's CDR3 is CASSPEGRRNSPLHF. CDR3 nucleotide sequence: TGCGCCAGCTCCCCCGAGGGCAGACGAAATTCACCCCTCCACTTT. The genes are TRBV5-1 and TRBJ1-6; no reliable D call. The CDR3 length is 15 residues. Germline-derived CDR1 and CDR2 are SGHRS and YFSETQ. With 7 bases removed from V and 7 bases from J, the gap between germline ends came to 18 bases.

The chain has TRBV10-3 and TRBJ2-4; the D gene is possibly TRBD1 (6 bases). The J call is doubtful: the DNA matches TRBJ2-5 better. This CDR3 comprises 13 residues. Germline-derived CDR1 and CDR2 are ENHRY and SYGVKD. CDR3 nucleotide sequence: TGTGCCATCACCCGACAGGTATCGGAGACCCAGTACTTC. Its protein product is CAITRQVSETQYF.

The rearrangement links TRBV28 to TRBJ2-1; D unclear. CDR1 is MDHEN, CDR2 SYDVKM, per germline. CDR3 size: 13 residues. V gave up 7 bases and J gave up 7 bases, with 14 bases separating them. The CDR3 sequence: CASTALHRNEQFF. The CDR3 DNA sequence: TGTGCCAGCACGGCACTTCATAGGAATGAGCAGTTCTTC.

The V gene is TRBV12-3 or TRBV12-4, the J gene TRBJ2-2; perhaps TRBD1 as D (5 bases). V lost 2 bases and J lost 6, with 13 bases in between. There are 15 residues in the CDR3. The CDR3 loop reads CASSLRATQAGELFF. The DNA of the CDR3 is TGTGCCAGCAGTTTAAGGGCAACACAGGCCGGGGAGCTGTTTTTT.

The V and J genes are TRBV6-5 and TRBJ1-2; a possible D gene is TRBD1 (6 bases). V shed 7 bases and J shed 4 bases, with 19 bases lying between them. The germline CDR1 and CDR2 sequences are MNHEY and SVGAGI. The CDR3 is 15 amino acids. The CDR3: CASNSSPGTRYGYTF. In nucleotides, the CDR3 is TGTGCCAGCAACAGTAGTCCCGGGACACGCTATGGCTACACCTTC.

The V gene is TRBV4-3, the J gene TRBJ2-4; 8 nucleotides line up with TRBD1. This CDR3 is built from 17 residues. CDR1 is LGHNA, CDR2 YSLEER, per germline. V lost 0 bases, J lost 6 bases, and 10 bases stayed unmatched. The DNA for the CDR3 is TGCGCCAGCAGCCAAGAACCGCTGGGGGACAGGATAAACATTCAGTACTTC. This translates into CASSQEPLGDRINIQYF.

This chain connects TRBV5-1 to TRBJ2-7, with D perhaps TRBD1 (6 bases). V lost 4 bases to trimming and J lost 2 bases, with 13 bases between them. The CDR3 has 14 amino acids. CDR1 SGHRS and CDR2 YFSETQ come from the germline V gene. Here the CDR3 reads CASSGRDTPYEQYF. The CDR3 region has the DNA TGCGCCAGCAGCGGTCGGGACACCCCCTACGAGCAGTACTTC. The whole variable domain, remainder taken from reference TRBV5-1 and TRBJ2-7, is KAGVTQTPRYLIKTRGQQVTLSCSPISGHRSVSWYQQTPGQGLQFLFEYFSETQRNKGNFPGRFSGRQFSNSRSEMNVSTLELGDSALYLCASSGRDTPYEQYFGPGTRLTVT.